What follows describes a single T cell receptor beta chain. Antigen: not known. Each sample provided at least 6 micrograms of extracted total RNA. This entry belongs to a study of blood T cells in healthy people across ages. Through a sample-barcoded 5' primer and a J-beta primer mix, a second PCR was run for about 6 to 11 cycles. Every sample returned 2.5 million or more CDR3-containing paired-end reads. TCRdb used MiXCR to reprocess the 5' RACE reads, holding one entry per CDR3 protein. This sample has over a million distinct CDR3 sequences; 40% to 45% occur once, and the top ten carry less than 5%. Regarding the study as a whole: There were more naive CD4+ cells and higher diversity in long-lived donors than in aged donors. CMV infection status of these donors was not known.

This receptor was identified in a woman aged 18-29 years in good health. The sequencing input was blood.

The CDR3 sequence is CASSFGTAGNTIYF. The DNA of the CDR3 is TGCGCCAGCAGCTTCGGGACGGCGGGAAACACCATATATTTT. The genes are TRBV5-1 and TRBJ1-3, with D maybe TRBD1 (5 bases). This CDR3 spans 14 amino acids. Germline V gene sequence: CDR1 SGHRS, CDR2 YFSETQ. Between the trimmed V and J ends, which lost 2 bases and 4 bases, there was a span of 10 bases.